This T cell receptor (beta chain) appears in the sequencing data of a study of blood T cell repertoires in COVID-19. Across the study: PBMCs, B-cell-depleted T cells, or T cells provided the cDNA or gDNA that made up the material.

As handled by the study authors: Estimates of nucleated cell counts were drawn from the amplification of reference gene primers. Data came from immunoSEQ multiplex PCR; TCRdb stores just in-frame clones and leaves some out. That table supplies the V and J calls and clone size; D and trimming were determined from the DNA. The sample carries 80,000 to 90,000 clones, 65% to 80% recorded once. The sequenced material came from peripheral blood. The TCR comes from a man in his 70s with acute or convalescent COVID-19.

The CDR3 nucleotides are TGTGCCAGCAGTTACTCGATCGGCAGGGTGGGAAATGGCTACACCTTC. Its protein product is CASSYSIGRVGNGYTF. J is TRBJ1-2 and V is TRBV6-5; tentatively, D is TRBD1 (5 bases). With 0 bases removed from V and 6 bases from J, the gap between germline ends came to 17 bases. CDR1 and CDR2 from the germline V gene are MNHEY and SVGAGI. This CDR3 contains 16 residues.